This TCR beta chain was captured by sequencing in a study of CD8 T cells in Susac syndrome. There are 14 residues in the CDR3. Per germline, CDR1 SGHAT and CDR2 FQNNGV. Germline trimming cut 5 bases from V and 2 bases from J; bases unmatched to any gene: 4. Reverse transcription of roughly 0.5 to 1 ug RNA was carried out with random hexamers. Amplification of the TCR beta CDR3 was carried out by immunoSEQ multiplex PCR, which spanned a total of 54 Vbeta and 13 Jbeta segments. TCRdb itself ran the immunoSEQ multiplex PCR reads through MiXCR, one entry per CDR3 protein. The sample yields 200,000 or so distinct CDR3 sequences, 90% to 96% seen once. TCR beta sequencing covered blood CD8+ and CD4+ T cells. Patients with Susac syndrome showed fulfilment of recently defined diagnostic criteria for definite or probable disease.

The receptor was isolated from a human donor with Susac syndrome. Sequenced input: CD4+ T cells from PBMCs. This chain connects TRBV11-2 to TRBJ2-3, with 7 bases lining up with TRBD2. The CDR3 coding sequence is TGTGCCAGCAGCCGGGGGGTGGTCACAGATACGCAGTATTTT. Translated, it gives CASSRGVVTDTQYF. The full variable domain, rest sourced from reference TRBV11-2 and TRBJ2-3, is EAGVAQSPRYKIIEKRQSVAFWCNPISGHATLYWYQQILGQGPKLLIQFQNNGVVDDSQLPKDRFSAERLKGVDSTLKIQPAKLEDSAVYLCASSRGVVTDTQYFGPGTRLTVL.